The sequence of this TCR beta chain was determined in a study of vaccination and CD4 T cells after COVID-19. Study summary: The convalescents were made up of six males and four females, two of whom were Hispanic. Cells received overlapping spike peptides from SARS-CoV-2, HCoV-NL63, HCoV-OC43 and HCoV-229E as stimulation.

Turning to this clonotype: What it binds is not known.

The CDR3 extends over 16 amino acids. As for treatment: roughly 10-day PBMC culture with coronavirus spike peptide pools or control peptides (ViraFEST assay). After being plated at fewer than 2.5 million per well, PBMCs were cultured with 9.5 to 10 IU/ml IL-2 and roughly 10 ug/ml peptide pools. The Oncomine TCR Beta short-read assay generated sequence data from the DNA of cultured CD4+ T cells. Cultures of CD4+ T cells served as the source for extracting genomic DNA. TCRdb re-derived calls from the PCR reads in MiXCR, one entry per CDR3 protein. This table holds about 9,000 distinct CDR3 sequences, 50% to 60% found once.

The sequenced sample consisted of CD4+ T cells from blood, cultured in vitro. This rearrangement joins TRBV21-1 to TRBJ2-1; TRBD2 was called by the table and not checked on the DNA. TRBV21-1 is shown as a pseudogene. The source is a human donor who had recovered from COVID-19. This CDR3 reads CASSHWSGGVGNEQFF. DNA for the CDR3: TGTGCCAGCAGCCACTGGAGCGGGGGGGTTGGTAATGAGCAGTTCTTC.